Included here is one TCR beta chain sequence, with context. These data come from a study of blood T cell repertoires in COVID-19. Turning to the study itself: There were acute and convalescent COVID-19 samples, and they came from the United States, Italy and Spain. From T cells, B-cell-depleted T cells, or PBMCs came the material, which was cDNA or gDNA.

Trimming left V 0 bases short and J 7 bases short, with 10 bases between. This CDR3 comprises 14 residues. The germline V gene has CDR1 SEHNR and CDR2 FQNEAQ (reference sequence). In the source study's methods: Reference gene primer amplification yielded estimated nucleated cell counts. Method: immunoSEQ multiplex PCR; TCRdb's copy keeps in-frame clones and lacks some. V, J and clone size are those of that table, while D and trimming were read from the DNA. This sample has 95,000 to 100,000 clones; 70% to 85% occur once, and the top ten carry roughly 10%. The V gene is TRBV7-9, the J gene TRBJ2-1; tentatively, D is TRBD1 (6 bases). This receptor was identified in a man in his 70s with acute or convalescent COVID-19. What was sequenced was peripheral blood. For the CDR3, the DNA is TGTGCCAGCAGCTTAGCCGGGACATGGAATGAGCAGTTCTTC. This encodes CASSLAGTWNEQFF.